This T cell receptor (beta chain) was sequenced for a study of identical twins. Regarding the study as a whole: It was possible that invariant MAIT and iNKT cells partly confounded the zero-insertion analyses. Conclusions were based on cross-sectional statistical analysis, without following the same donors.

TCRdb passed the 5' RACE reads through MiXCR, listing each CDR3 protein once. Among 460,000 or so distinct CDR3 sequences listed, 13% to 15% were seen once. A note on this clonotype: The antigen remains unidentified.

The CDR3 is made up of 14 amino acids. V was shortened by 0 bases and J by 9 bases, with 12 bases between the two germline ends. The V gene's germline CDR1 is SGHTA and CDR2 FQGNSA. This same sample was also taken into another study, of yellow fever vaccine responses in identical twins. According to that study: It has been reported that, in twins, the vaccine T cell response seemed partly convergent and partly personalized.

The chain joins TRBV7-2 to TRBJ2-1; no firm D call. The TCR sequence derives from a woman aged 18-29 years in good health. Sequencing used CD4+ T cells sorted from blood. This CDR3 is CASSLARQLAEQFF. The CDR3 DNA is TGTGCCAGCAGCTTAGCGCGCCAGCTTGCTGAGCAGTTCTTC.